Included here is one T cell receptor (beta chain) sequence, with context. In terms of age and location, participants ranged from about 18 to 95 years and lived in about two dozen US areas. Participant-given clinical history determined each cohort assignment. Trimming took off 2 bases at V and 7 bases at J, with 9 bases between the two ends. The CDR3 is made up of 14 amino acids. Germline assignment: CDR1 SGHAT and CDR2 FQNNGV. This sample was included in a study of blood T cell repertoires in COVID-19. The repertoire was sequenced with immunoSEQ multiplex PCR; TCRdb's copy has only in-frame clones and lacks some. The sample includes about 120,000 clones, over 80% of them seen just once.

The origin of this receptor is a woman in her 30s who had recovered from COVID-19. The sequencing sample was made of PBMCs or T cells enriched from blood (not recorded which). This chain links TRBV11-2 with TRBJ1-6; no firm D call. CDR3 protein: CASSLLALNSPLHF. Here the CDR3 DNA reads TGTGCCAGCAGCTTATTGGCTTTGAATTCACCCCTCCACTTT.